This entry lists 26 T cell receptor beta chains sequenced from one sample in a study of blood T cell repertoires in COVID-19 (dated by TCRdb to the early 2020s). Library construction relied on the immunoSEQ multiplex PCR assay. TCRdb stores this immuneACCESS table with in-frame sequences only. Part of the clones is absent; in the studies checked, under half of the shortfall reflects unresolved V genes, and no reason is known for the rest. Present in this sample are 120,000 or so clones, more than 75% of which were seen just once. The leading ten clones occupy approximately 3.4% of the sample. The source material was peripheral blood. The receptors derive from a woman in her forties or fifties with acute or convalescent COVID-19.

J is TRBJ2-5 and V is TRBV18; D might be TRBD1 (6 bases). Germline V lookup: CDR1 KGHSH, CDR2 LQKENI. CDR3 size: 13 residues. The V end lost 3 bases, the J end lost 4 bases, and 9 bases lay between the germline ends. The CDR3 region has the DNA TGTGCCAGCTCACCCGCAGGGGTAGAGACCCAGTACTTC. It specifies CASSPAGVETQYF.

The chain uses TRBV2 and TRBJ2-5, with 8 bases aligning to TRBD1. The CDR3 consists of 13 residues. The V segment lost 7 bases and the J segment 1 base; nucleotides outside the gene matches: 2. Per the germline V gene, CDR1 is SNHLY and CDR2 is FYNNEI. The CDR3 nucleotides are TGTGCCAGCACTGGGACAGGCCAAGAGACCCAGTACTTC. It translates to CASTGTGQETQYF.

This clone has a single count. The chain uses TRBV5-1 and TRBJ2-5; D not certain. V lost 0 bases and J lost 5, with 5 bases in between. Looked up from germline, CDR1 is SGHRS and CDR2 is YFSETQ. The CDR3 consists of 12 residues. For the CDR3, the DNA is TGCGCCAGCAGCTTGGGTCGGGAGACCCAGTACTTC. Translated: CASSLGRETQYF.

The rearrangement uses TRBV7-2 and TRBJ1-3; 8 bases are a match to TRBD1. Germline V gene data show CDR1 as SGHTA and CDR2 as FQGNSA. V lost 5 bases to trimming and J lost 0 bases; unmatched junction nucleotides: 0. The CDR3 covers 14 residues. The CDR3 region is CASSTGGSGNTIYF. The CDR3 DNA reads as TGTGCCAGCAGCACAGGGGGCTCTGGAAACACCATATATTTT.

The chain uses TRBV6-5 and TRBJ1-4; perhaps TRBD1 as D (5 bases). Germline values: CDR1 MNHEY, CDR2 SVGAGI. There are 15 residues in the CDR3. Trimming took 0 bases from V and 1 from J, leaving 6 bases between them. As DNA, the CDR3 is TGTGCCAGCAGTTACTCGGGGGGAACTAATGAAAAACTGTTTTTT. Translation gives CASSYSGGTNEKLFF.

The V gene is TRBV9, the J gene TRBJ1-3, with TRBD1 matching over 7 bases. V lost 2 bases, J lost 4 bases, and 6 bases stayed unmatched. Germline values: CDR1 SGDLS, CDR2 YYNGEE. The CDR3 is made up of 15 amino acids. Here the CDR3 DNA reads TGTGCCAGCAGCGTTCTGGCGGGACAGGGAAACACCATATATTTT. It yields the protein CASSVLAGQGNTIYF.

This sequence joins TRBV14 and TRBJ2-1, with 8 bases matching TRBD2. CDR3 length: 18 amino acids. With 4 bases clipped from V and 0 bases from J, the junction kept 11 bases outside the gene matches. Germline CDR1 SGHDN, CDR2 FVKESK. DNA for the CDR3: TGTGCCAGCAGCCGGGCAGGACTAGCCCGGAGCTCCTACAATGAGCAGTTCTTC. Translating gives CASSRAGLARSSYNEQFF.

The V and J genes are TRBV30 and TRBJ1-6; D remains ambiguous. The CDR3 totals 13 residues. Looked up from germline, CDR1 is GTSNPN and CDR2 is SVGIG (reference sequence). The V end lost 7 bases, the J end lost 4 bases, and 11 bases lay between the germline ends. CDR3 DNA sequence: TGTGCCTACAGCACCGGATATAATTCACCCCTCCACTTT. Protein product: CAYSTGYNSPLHF.

This chain uses TRBV7-9 with TRBJ2-1; possible D gene TRBD2, 5 bases. The V gene's germline CDR1 is SEHNR and CDR2 FQNEAQ (reference sequence). This CDR3 comprises 14 residues. Trimming shortened V by 1 base and J by 7 bases, and 11 bases separated the two germline ends. CDR3 residues: CASSLGGPGNEQFF. CDR3 nucleotide sequence: TGTGCCAGCAGCTTAGGCGGGCCGGGAAATGAGCAGTTCTTC.

The CDR3 sequence: CASSKGALAGYEQYF. The CDR3 DNA follows: TGTGCCAGCAGCAAGGGTGCCCTAGCGGGCTACGAGCAGTACTTC. The J gene is TRBJ2-7, the V gene TRBV7-2, with 8 positions matching TRBD2. V shed 5 bases, J shed 3 bases, and the junction held 9 bases outside the gene matches. Germline CDR1 and CDR2: SGHTA and FQGNSA. The CDR3 is 15 amino acids.

The gene calls are TRBV19 and TRBJ2-7; D remains unclear. CDR1 is LNHDA, CDR2 SQIVND, per germline (reference sequence). V dropped 4 bases and J dropped 7 bases, with 14 bases sitting between them. The CDR3 is 13 amino acids. This CDR3 is CASSTQVQREQYF. For the CDR3, the DNA is TGTGCCAGTAGTACTCAGGTACAAAGGGAGCAGTACTTC.

V is TRBV4-1 and J is TRBJ1-4, with 7 positions matching TRBD1. In germline, CDR1 is MGHRA, CDR2 YSYEKL. The CDR3 sequence is 16 residues long. Germline trimming cut 0 bases from V and 9 bases from J; bases unmatched to any gene: 10. CDR3 protein: CASSQDVGTADQKLFF. Written as DNA, the CDR3 is TGCGCCAGCAGCCAAGATGTGGGGACAGCCGATCAAAAACTGTTTTTT.

The chain is built from TRBV5-5 and TRBJ2-5, with D uncertain. V lost 4 bases and J lost 2, with 9 bases in between. This CDR3 has 13 amino acids. In germline, CDR1 is SGHKS, CDR2 YYEKEE (reference sequence). The CDR3 is CASSPLGQETQYF. Written as DNA, the CDR3 is TGTGCCAGCAGCCCCCTCGGGCAAGAGACCCAGTACTTC.

The CDR3 is CASSPGQAVRDFREQYF. The CDR3 DNA reads as TGCGCCAGCAGCCCTGGACAGGCCGTAAGGGACTTTCGGGAGCAGTACTTC. V is TRBV5-1 and J is TRBJ2-7; D perhaps matches TRBD1 (7 bases). In germline, CDR1 is SGHRS, CDR2 YFSETQ. The CDR3 totals 17 residues. The ends were cut back, 4 bases at V and 7 bases at J, with 27 bases in the middle.

The chain links TRBV19 to TRBJ2-7; 9 bases align to TRBD2. The germline V gene encodes CDR1 LNHDA and CDR2 SQIVND (reference sequence). The CDR3 covers 17 residues. V trimming: 4 bases; J trimming: 3 bases; junction bases outside the gene matches: 13. The CDR3 protein is CASSTSFGSGGFYEQYF. The CDR3 nucleotides are TGTGCCAGTAGTACCTCGTTTGGTAGCGGGGGATTCTACGAGCAGTACTTC.

The chain has TRBV27 and TRBJ1-1; possible D gene TRBD1, 5 bases. Trimming stripped 7 bases from V and 7 bases from J, with 19 bases between. The CDR3 totals 14 residues. CDR1 is MNHEY, CDR2 SMNVEV, per germline (reference sequence). CDR3 amino acids: CASKWRAGRDEAFF. CDR3 DNA sequence: TGTGCCAGCAAGTGGAGGGCAGGGAGGGATGAAGCTTTCTTT.

The chain carries TRBV21-1 and TRBJ1-4; the table's D call, TRBD1, has no DNA check behind it. TRBV21-1 is designated a pseudogene. The CDR3 is made up of 16 amino acids. The CDR3, as DNA: TGTGCCAGCAGCAAAGGGGGCAGGGGGCCGGGTGAAAAACTGTTTTTT. Its translation is CASSKGGRGPGEKLFF.

This sequence joins TRBV29-1 and TRBJ2-5; a possible D gene is TRBD1 (5 bases). Germline-derived CDR1 and CDR2 are SQVTM and ANQGSEA. The length of the CDR3 is 14 residues. The V end lost 5 bases, the J end lost 4 bases, and 17 bases lay between the germline ends. The CDR3 protein is CSVLSSGFGETQYF. The CDR3 nucleotides read TGCAGCGTTCTTTCCTCAGGGTTTGGAGAGACCCAGTACTTC.

The chain employs TRBV3-1 (or the pseudogene TRBV3-2) and TRBJ1-2, with 7 bases aligning to TRBD1. Unmatched junction bases numbered 7, after V lost 1 base and J lost 8 bases. The CDR3 length is 14 residues. Germline-derived CDR1 and CDR2 are LGHDT and YNNKEL (reference sequence). The CDR3 region is CASSQGGGVDGYTF. CDR3 sequence (DNA): TGTGCCAGCAGCCAAGGAGGGGGCGTTGACGGCTACACCTTC.

V gene TRBV3-1 (or the pseudogene TRBV3-2) combines with J gene TRBJ2-7; 7 nucleotides agree with TRBD2. This CDR3 contains 15 residues. Per the germline V gene, CDR1 is LGHDT and CDR2 is YNNKEL (reference sequence). Germline trimming cut 3 bases from V and 2 bases from J; bases unmatched to any gene: 7. The CDR3 DNA reads TGTGCCAGCAGCCAGGAAGCGGGATGGGCCTACGAGCAGTACTTC. As protein: CASSQEAGWAYEQYF.

The chain has TRBV3-1 (or the pseudogene TRBV3-2) and TRBJ2-7; D is ambiguous. Trimming pared 2 bases from V and 3 bases from J, leaving 5 bases between. Germline CDR1 reads LGHDT; CDR2 reads YNNKEL (reference sequence). CDR3 length: 12 residues. CDR3 sequence reads: CASSQTSYEQYF. The DNA for the CDR3 is TGTGCCAGCAGCCAAACCAGCTACGAGCAGTACTTC.

This sequence joins TRBV5-5 and TRBJ2-3; perhaps TRBD2 as D (5 bases). Trimming cost V 5 bases and J 6 bases, with 19 bases left between them. The CDR3 contains 15 residues. The germline V gene encodes CDR1 SGHKS and CDR2 YYEKEE (reference sequence). CDR3 loop: CASSSGAVGLDTQYF. CDR3 DNA: TGTGCCAGCAGTTCCGGAGCGGTTGGCCTTGATACGCAGTATTTT.

The chain combines TRBV5-1 with TRBJ2-5; D not resolved. The germline V gene has CDR1 SGHRS and CDR2 YFSETQ. Trimming pared 0 bases from V and 4 bases from J, leaving 10 bases between. The CDR3 is 14 amino acids. The CDR3 DNA reads as TGCGCCAGCAGCTTGGGAGGCCCGCGAGAGACCCAGTACTTC. Translated, it gives CASSLGGPRETQYF.

The chain carries TRBV9 and TRBJ1-5; a possible D gene is TRBD1 (6 bases). V was pared by 0 bases and J by 5 bases, with 6 bases between. This CDR3 region has 13 residues. Germline CDR1 and CDR2: SGDLS and YYNGEE. This CDR3 reads CASSVAGDQPQHF. CDR3 nucleotide sequence: TGTGCCAGCAGCGTAGCAGGGGATCAGCCCCAGCATTTT.

The chain uses TRBV6-5 and TRBJ2-3; tentative D call: TRBD2 (6 bases). Germline V gene sequence: CDR1 MNHEY, CDR2 SVGAGI. V dropped 6 bases and J dropped 2 bases, with 6 bases sitting between them. This CDR3 has 12 amino acids. The CDR3 DNA reads TGTGCCAGCAGGGACTACACAGATACGCAGTATTTT. It translates to CASRDYTDTQYF.

A note on this clone: This same CDR3 is encoded by further DNA sequences in the sample. The chain employs TRBV7-9 and TRBJ2-2, with 8 bases that match TRBD1. This CDR3 has 15 amino acids. Germline CDR1 and CDR2: SEHNR and FQNEAQ (reference sequence). Unmatched junction bases numbered 3, after V lost 5 bases and J lost 1 base. CDR3 sequence: CASSPGQGNTGELFF. The CDR3 coding sequence is TGTGCCAGCAGCCCAGGACAGGGGAACACCGGGGAGCTGTTTTTT.